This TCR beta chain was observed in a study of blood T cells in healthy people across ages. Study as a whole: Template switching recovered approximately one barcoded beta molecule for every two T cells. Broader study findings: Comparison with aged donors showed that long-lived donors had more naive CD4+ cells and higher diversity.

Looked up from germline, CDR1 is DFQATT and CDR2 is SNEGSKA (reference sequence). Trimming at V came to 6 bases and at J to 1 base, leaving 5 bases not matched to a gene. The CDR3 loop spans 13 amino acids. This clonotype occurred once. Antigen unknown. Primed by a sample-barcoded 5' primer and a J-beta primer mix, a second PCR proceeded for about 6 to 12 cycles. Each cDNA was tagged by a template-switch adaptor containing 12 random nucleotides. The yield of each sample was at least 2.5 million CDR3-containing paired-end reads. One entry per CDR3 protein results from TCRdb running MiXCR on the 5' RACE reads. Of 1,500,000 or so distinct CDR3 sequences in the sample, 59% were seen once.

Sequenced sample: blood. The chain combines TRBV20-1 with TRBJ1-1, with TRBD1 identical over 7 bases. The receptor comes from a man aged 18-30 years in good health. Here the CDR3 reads CSAHWTGNTEAFF. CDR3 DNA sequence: TGCAGTGCACACTGGACAGGGAACACTGAAGCTTTCTTT.